This T cell receptor (beta chain) was profiled in a study of a mutant IDH1 vaccine in newly diagnosed glioma. Across the whole study: Vaccinations were initiated 4-6 weeks following radiotherapy alone, or were given together with temozolomide cycles. Patients' prior therapy spanned radiotherapy, temozolomide, or both; most underwent both.

Profiled with immunoSEQ multiplex PCR; TCRdb holds only in-frame clones, not every one. The repertoire holds 50,000 to 85,000 clones, with approximately 84% as singletons. Time point of the sample: week 23, last vaccination. Topical imiquimod accompanied each vaccine dose, which consisted of 300 ug of mutant IDH1 20-mer peptide. Germline CDR1 and CDR2: SGHTA and FQGNSA. The CDR3 is 14 amino acids. Trimming left V 1 base short and J 7 bases short, with 10 bases between. This clone was seen only a few times. What it recognizes is unknown. The TCR sequence derives from a man younger than 35 with glioma. The chain has TRBV7-2 and TRBJ1-4; D ambiguous. The sequencing here drew on PBMCs, taken from a glioma patient whose treatment included an IDH1 peptide vaccine. The CDR3 DNA reads as TGTGCCAGCAGCTTAGGGGGAGCCGGTGAAAAACTGTTTTTT. The encoded protein is CASSLGGAGEKLFF.